This T cell receptor (beta chain) was profiled in a study of tumour-infiltrating T cells in Burkitt lymphoma. Overall study: Overall and progression-free survival were predicted by productive clonality.

Method: immunoSEQ multiplex PCR; TCRdb's copy keeps in-frame clones and lacks some. The table lists some 5,000 clones, more than 20% of them singletons. The clonotype originates from a human donor with diffuse large B-cell lymphoma. The sample taken for sequencing was tumor tissue.

The CDR3 DNA reads as TGTGCCACCAGCAGAGATATGGGAACCGACGAGCAGTACTTC. Protein: CATSRDMGTDEQYF. The rearrangement links TRBV15 to TRBJ2-7; D is undetermined. This CDR3 comprises 14 residues. Germline V gives CDR1 LNHNV, CDR2 YYDKDF (reference sequence). Trimming took 0 bases from V and 5 from J, leaving 11 bases between them.